These T cell receptor beta chains were read from a single sample in a study of beta chain features in type 1 diabetes. Assay used: immunoSEQ multiplex PCR; TCRdb lists only in-frame clones, some missing. The repertoire holds roughly 250,000 clones, with 20% as singletons. Sequenced: naive CD4+ T cells from blood. The receptors derive from a middle-aged woman with type 1 diabetes. Both conserved end residues are part of each CDR3. The D gene is left open where the match is weak. The size field is filled for only some rows; it gives once, few, many or a size class.

d_call,clone_size,j_call,v_call,cdr3_nt,cdr3_aa
.,.,TRBJ2-3,TRBV9,TGTGCCAGCAGCCGGACAGATACTAGCACAGATACGCAGTATTTT,CASSRTDTSTDTQYF
.,.,TRBJ1-2,TRBV15,TGTGCCACCAGCAGAGACATGCCCCTCGGGAATGGCTACACCTTC,CATSRDMPLGNGYTF
TRBD2,.,TRBJ2-1,TRBV9,TGTGCCAGCAGCGTACTAGCGGGGGAGGGCAGTGAGCAGTTCTTC,CASSVLAGEGSEQFF
.,few,TRBJ1-5,TRBV29-1,TGCAGCGTTGCGCAGGGCCGCAATCAGCCCCAGCATTTT,CSVAQGRNQPQHF
.,.,TRBJ1-6,TRBV5-4,TGTGCCAGCAGCTTGGCGCGCTCCTATAATTCACCCCTCCACTTT,CASSLARSYNSPLHF
TRBD1,few,TRBJ1-5,TRBV29-1,TGCAGCGTTCAGAGCGTAACAGGGGGCGATCAGCCCCAGCATTTT,CSVQSVTGGDQPQHF
TRBD1,.,TRBJ1-5,TRBV6-5,TGTGCCAGCAGTTTCCAGGGGGATCAGCCCCAGCATTTT,CASSFQGDQPQHF
.,.,TRBJ2-5,TRBV30,TGTGCCTGGAGTGGAGGTAGAGAGACCCAGTACTTC,CAWSGGRETQYF
.,few,TRBJ2-3,TRBV18,TGTGCCAGCTCACCAGACAGGACTAGCACAGATACGCAGTATTTT,CASSPDRTSTDTQYF
.,few,TRBJ1-1,TRBV2,TGTGCCAGCAGTCTCGAGGGCGATCTGAACACTGAAGCTTTCTTT,CASSLEGDLNTEAFF
.,few,TRBJ2-5,TRBV2,TGTGCCAGCGGCTCCACGGTGCGGCAAGGGACCCAGTACTTC,CASGSTVRQGTQYF